These 12 T cell receptor beta chains came from one sample sequenced in a study of T cells after posttransplantation cyclophosphamide. The assay was immunoSEQ multiplex PCR, and TCRdb's table has in-frame clones only and misses some. The repertoire includes about 22,000 clones, almost 75% of them detected once, and 0.6% to 0.8% sits in the top ten. Sample: memory CD4+ T cells sorted from PBMCs. The receptor set was obtained from a woman aged 55-70 years in good health, CMV-negative, and a related stem cell transplant donor.

The J gene is TRBJ1-1, the V gene TRBV7-9; D may be TRBD1 (6 bases). This CDR3 region has 14 residues. Germline loops: CDR1 SEHNR, CDR2 FQNEAQ (reference sequence). The V and J ends lost 2 bases and 6 bases respectively, with 13 bases between them. The CDR3, as DNA: TGTGCCAGCAGCTTACCGGACAGAGGTGCTGAAGCTTTCTTT. This gives the protein CASSLPDRGAEAFF.

The chain recombines TRBV5-1 with TRBJ2-7; tentatively, D is TRBD1 (6 bases). Trimming stripped 6 bases from V and 7 bases from J, with 23 bases between. Germline CDR1 is SGHRS and CDR2 is YFSETQ. The CDR3 consists of 15 residues. The CDR3 reads CASTQFLDSSGEQYF. In DNA form, the CDR3 reads TGCGCCAGCACACAGTTTTTGGACAGCTCGGGAGAGCAGTACTTC. Drawing the rest from reference TRBV5-1 and TRBJ2-7, the complete variable domain is KAGVTQTPRYLIKTRGQQVTLSCSPISGHRSVSWYQQTPGQGLQFLFEYFSETQRNKGNFPGRFSGRQFSNSRSEMNVSTLELGDSALYLCASTQFLDSSGEQYFGPGTRLTVT.

The V gene is TRBV27, the J gene TRBJ1-2; no definite D call. The V end lost 3 bases, the J end lost 4 bases, and 9 bases lay between the germline ends. Germline V gene sequence: CDR1 MNHEY, CDR2 SMNVEV (reference sequence). The CDR3 is 13 amino acids. This chain's CDR3 is CASSLQASYGYTF. The CDR3 DNA follows: TGTGCCAGCAGTTTGCAAGCTTCCTATGGCTACACCTTC.

There are a few counts of this clone. The chain is built from TRBV30 and TRBJ1-1; a possible D gene is TRBD1 (5 bases). The length of the CDR3 is 13 residues. Trimming shortened V by 0 bases and J by 10 bases, and 15 bases separated the two germline ends. Germline loops: CDR1 GTSNPN, CDR2 SVGIG (reference sequence). The CDR3 nucleotides are TGTGCCTGGAGTGTAGCCTGGGGTGGGGCAGCTTTCTTT. Amino acid sequence: CAWSVAWGGAAFF. Drawing the rest from reference TRBV30 and TRBJ1-1, the complete variable domain is SQTIHQWPATLVQPVGSPLSLECTVEGTSNPNLYWYRQAAGRGLQLLFYSVGIGQISSEVPQNLSASRPQDRQFILSSKKLLLSDSGFYLCAWSVAWGGAAFFGQGTRLTVV.

This chain connects TRBV6-5 to TRBJ1-2; no firm D call. Trimming took off 0 bases at V and 8 bases at J, with 16 bases between the two ends. Germline V gene lookup returns CDR1 MNHEY and CDR2 SVGAGI. The CDR3 contains 15 residues. DNA for the CDR3: TGTGCCAGCAGTTACTCGATTACCCGCGCGGGGGGCTACACCTTC. It codes for CASSYSITRAGGYTF.

The rearrangement uses TRBV6-6 and TRBJ2-3; 9 nucleotides align to TRBD2. Germline trimming cut 7 bases from V and 5 bases from J; bases unmatched to any gene: 7. This CDR3 region has 14 residues. Germline-derived CDR1 and CDR2 are MNHNY and SVGAGI (reference sequence). The CDR3 DNA is TGTGCCAGCACACGTAGCGGGAGCGTAGATACGCAGTATTTT. Its protein product is CASTRSGSVDTQYF.

V gene TRBV2 combines with J gene TRBJ2-1; 7 nucleotides align to TRBD1. There are 13 residues in the CDR3. V gave up 7 bases and J gave up 1 base; unmatched junction bases: 1. CDR1 and CDR2 from the germline V gene are SNHLY and FYNNEI. The CDR3 sequence: CASKTGSYNEQFF. The CDR3 DNA sequence: TGTGCCAGCAAGACAGGGTCCTACAATGAGCAGTTCTTC.

This clone is termed medium-sized. This sequence joins TRBV5-8 and TRBJ2-7, with a possible D match to TRBD1 (5 bases). CDR1 SGHTS and CDR2 YDEGEE come from the germline V gene. Trimming took off 4 bases at V and 7 bases at J, with 15 bases between the two ends. There are 13 residues in the CDR3. CDR3 amino acids: CASSRQLPGEQYF. In DNA form, the CDR3 reads TGTGCCAGCAGCAGACAGCTACCAGGGGAGCAGTACTTC.

CDR3 DNA: TGTGCCAGCAGCCAAGGCCGGACTAGCGGATACAATGAGCAGTTCTTC. Encoded protein: CASSQGRTSGYNEQFF. The chain couples TRBV14 to TRBJ2-1; 10 bases are a match to TRBD2. Losses at the gene ends were 1 base for V and 4 bases for J; bases not matched to a gene: 4. CDR1 SGHDN and CDR2 FVKESK come from the germline V gene. This CDR3 is 16 amino acids long.

The CDR3 loop reads CAISEEGGGNQPQHF. DNA of the CDR3: TGTGCCATCAGTGAGGAAGGGGGCGGCAATCAGCCCCAGCATTTT. The V and J genes are TRBV10-3 and TRBJ1-5; 7 bases map to TRBD1. The V gene end was trimmed by 2 bases and the J gene end by 2 bases; junction bases not matched to a gene: 3. The CDR3 spans 15 residues. Germline V gene sequence: CDR1 ENHRY, CDR2 SYGVKD.

The rearrangement uses TRBV28 and TRBJ2-7; tentative D call: TRBD1 (6 bases). Trimming took 9 bases from V and 4 from J, leaving 13 bases between them. Germline CDR1 reads MDHEN; CDR2 reads SYDVKM. This CDR3 is built from 12 residues. CDR3: CASMDSKYEQYF. In DNA, the CDR3 is TGTGCCAGTATGGACAGTAAGTACGAGCAGTACTTC.

V usage is TRBV4-2 and J usage is TRBJ2-2, with TRBD2 as a possible D gene (5 bases). Germline assignment: CDR1 LGHNA and CDR2 YNFKEQ. Between the trimmed V and J ends, which lost 4 bases and 7 bases, there was a span of 22 bases. CDR3 length: 17 residues. This CDR3 reads CASSPRFQNLGSGELFF. The CDR3 bases are TGTGCCAGCAGCCCCCGTTTCCAGAACCTGGGGAGCGGGGAGCTGTTTTTT.